Listed below are T cell receptor beta chains from one sample, sequenced in a study of vaccination and CD4 T cells after COVID-19. Their target antigens are unknown. TCRdb re-called the PCR reads with MiXCR, one entry per CDR3 protein. The sample records 20,000 to 25,000 distinct CDR3 sequences, roughly three fifths being singletons. The sample taken for sequencing was CD4+ T cells from blood, cultured in vitro. These receptors were collected from a human donor who had recovered from COVID-19. Each CDR3 is given with its conserved first and last residue. The D gene is left open where the match is weak. Size is stated for part of the rows, as once, few or many counts, or as a class when the clone is expanded.

V	D	length	size	J	CDR3	DNA
TRBV11-3	-	15	-	TRBJ2-1	CASSPEGLTYNEQFF	TGTGCCAGCAGCCCCGAAGGACTCACCTACAATGAGCAGTTCTTC
TRBV6-5	-	15	few	TRBJ1-2	CASSYMRHPNYGYTF	TGTGCCAGCAGTTACATGAGGCACCCTAACTATGGCTACACCTTC
TRBV2	-	16	few	TRBJ1-2	CASSEAFGEISYGYTF	TGTGCCAGCAGTGAAGCTTTTGGGGAGATCTCCTATGGCTACACCTTC
TRBV27	-	16	-	TRBJ2-3	CASSTYLMWDTDTQYF	TGTGCCAGCAGCACATATTTAATGTGGGACACAGATACGCAGTATTTT
TRBV7-2	-	14	-	TRBJ1-2	CASSFTQPSYGYTF	TGTGCCAGCAGCTTCACTCAGCCCAGCTATGGCTACACCTTC
TRBV21-1	-	14	-	TRBJ1-5	CASSKVRGYQPQHF	TGTGCCAGCAGCAAAGTTCGGGGTTATCAGCCCCAGCATTTT
TRBV7-2	TRBD1	15	-	TRBJ2-6	CASSLQGYGANVLTF	TGTGCCAGCAGCCTACAGGGGTATGGGGCCAACGTCCTGACTTTC
TRBV27	-	15	-	TRBJ1-2	CASSFLGSPNYGYTF	TGTGCCAGCAGTTTTCTCGGTTCGCCCAACTATGGCTACACCTTC
TRBV6-1	-	13	-	TRBJ1-1	CASSATGNTEAFF	TGTGCCAGCAGTGCGACAGGGAACACTGAAGCTTTCTTT
TRBV5-1	-	12	few	TRBJ2-7	CASSRRPAEQYF	TGCGCCAGCAGTCGACGGCCAGCCGAGCAGTACTTC
TRBV20-1	TRBD2	15	-	TRBJ2-1	CSARGPGGVEGEQFF	TGCAGTGCTAGAGGCCCGGGGGGGGTAGAGGGTGAGCAGTTCTTC
TRBV24-1	TRBD2	17	-	TRBJ2-3	CATSEWTSGASTDTQYF	TGTGCCACCAGTGAATGGACTAGCGGGGCTAGCACAGATACGCAGTATTTT
TRBV6-1	TRBD1	13	-	TRBJ1-2	CASSPQGGYGYTF	TGTGCCAGCAGCCCACAGGGGGGCTATGGCTACACCTTC
TRBV6-1	TRBD1	15	-	TRBJ1-1	CASIPQGGTRTEAFF	TGTGCCAGCATCCCACAGGGGGGGACGCGGACTGAAGCTTTCTTT
TRBV20-1	-	13	few	TRBJ2-2	CSARDFTTGELFF	TGCAGTGCTAGAGATTTTACAACCGGGGAGCTGTTTTTT
TRBV7-9	-	15	-	TRBJ1-1	CASSSPRAGNTEAFF	TGTGCCAGCAGCTCCCCCAGGGCGGGGAACACTGAAGCTTTCTTT
TRBV20-1	-	13	-	TRBJ2-7	CSATSGTSYEQYF	TGCAGTGCTACTTCCGGGACCTCCTACGAGCAGTACTTC
TRBV29-1	TRBD1	15	-	TRBJ1-2	CSVDSPGQGASGYTF	TGCAGCGTTGATTCCCCGGGACAGGGGGCAAGTGGCTACACCTTC
TRBV20-1	-	11	-	TRBJ2-5	CSASSQETQYF	TGCAGTGCTAGTAGCCAAGAGACCCAGTACTTC
TRBV19	TRBD2	17	once	TRBJ2-1	CASSTDSGLAVYNEQFF	TGTGCCAGTAGTACCGACTCGGGACTAGCGGTATACAATGAGCAGTTCTTC
TRBV6-1	-	14	few	TRBJ2-2	CASSLPRGTGELFF	TGTGCCAGCAGTCTCCCTCGTGGTACCGGGGAGCTGTTTTTT
TRBV6-1	-	13	-	TRBJ1-1	CASSERGYTEAFF	TGTGCCAGCAGTGAACGGGGGTACACTGAAGCTTTCTTT
TRBV7-3	-	14	-	TRBJ1-1	CASSRDPGNTEAFF	TGTGCCAGCAGTCGGGACCCCGGGAACACTGAAGCTTTCTTT
TRBV7-2	-	14	few	TRBJ2-5	CASSLVGFQETQYF	TGTGCCAGCAGCTTAGTGGGTTTCCAAGAGACCCAGTACTTC
TRBV27	-	18	few	TRBJ1-1	CASRPGWGRTNMNTEAFF	TGTGCCAGCAGGCCCGGGTGGGGACGTACGAACATGAACACTGAAGCTTTCTTT
TRBV7-2	-	11	-	TRBJ2-4	CASSAKDIQYF	TGTGCCAGCAGCGCCAAAGACATTCAGTACTTC
TRBV24-1	TRBD1	20	-	TRBJ1-6	CATSDFWDSVGTVTNSPLHF	TGTGCCACCAGTGATTTTTGGGACAGTGTAGGGACAGTCACTAATTCACCCCTCCACTTT
TRBV18	TRBD2	18	-	TRBJ2-3	CASSQGLAGVEGTDTQYF	TGTGCCAGCTCACAAGGACTAGCGGGAGTTGAGGGCACAGATACGCAGTATTTT
TRBV29-1	-	14	few	TRBJ1-1	CSGVDGASRTEAFF	TGCAGCGGGGTGGATGGCGCCTCGAGGACTGAAGCTTTCTTT
TRBV6-2/TRBV6-3	TRBD2	18	-	TRBJ2-2	CASSSRRGAGNRGGELFF	TGTGCCAGCAGTTCCCGGAGGGGAGCGGGAAATCGTGGCGGGGAGCTGTTTTTT
TRBV20-1	TRBD2	14	few	TRBJ2-3	CSAESGDSTDTQYF	TGCAGTGCTGAAAGCGGGGACAGCACAGATACGCAGTATTTT
TRBV6-5	-	15	few	TRBJ1-6	CASSYSGQNNSPLHF	TGTGCCAGCAGTTATTCGGGGCAGAATAATTCACCCCTCCACTTT
TRBV15	-	15	-	TRBJ2-7	CATSRDPDLSYEQYF	TGTGCCACCAGCAGAGATCCGGACCTTTCCTACGAGCAGTACTTC
TRBV11-3	-	11	-	TRBJ2-7	CASSLNYEQYF	TGTGCCAGCAGCTTAAACTACGAGCAGTACTTC
TRBV6-1	-	15	once	TRBJ1-1	CASRRKQDPYTEAFF	TGTGCCAGCAGGCGGAAACAGGACCCCTACACTGAAGCTTTCTTT
TRBV7-2	-	15	-	TRBJ2-1	CASSLVGLVVDEQFF	TGTGCCAGCAGCTTAGTGGGTCTAGTGGTGGATGAGCAGTTCTTC
TRBV6-1	-	11	-	TRBJ1-6	CASTRGSPLHF	TGTGCCAGCACTAGGGGTTCACCCCTCCACTTT
TRBV7-2	-	14	-	TRBJ2-7	CASSFVQGDYEQYF	TGTGCCAGCAGCTTCGTACAGGGTGACTACGAGCAGTACTTC
TRBV6-2/TRBV6-3	-	15	-	TRBJ2-5	CASSSWDDGQETQYF	TGTGCCAGCAGCTCCTGGGACGATGGACAAGAGACCCAGTACTTC
TRBV20-1	-	15	once	TRBJ1-6	CSARQALSYNSPLHF	TGCAGTGCTAGACAGGCCCTCTCCTATAATTCACCCCTCCACTTT
TRBV15	-	13	-	TRBJ2-7	CATSRDPYYEQYF	TGTGCCACCAGCAGAGATCCCTACTACGAGCAGTACTTC
TRBV6-1	TRBD1	14	-	TRBJ1-1	CASSTRDRGTEAFF	TGTGCCAGCAGTACCCGGGACAGAGGAACTGAAGCTTTCTTT
TRBV7-2	-	14	few	TRBJ1-6	CASSLPNMNSPLHF	TGTGCCAGCAGCTTACCTAACATGAATTCACCCCTCCACTTT
TRBV7-2	-	16	-	TRBJ2-2	CASSFQGPANTGELFF	TGTGCCAGCAGCTTCCAGGGGCCCGCGAACACCGGGGAGCTGTTTTTT
TRBV28	-	14	-	TRBJ1-5	CASSKGYSNQPQHF	TGTGCCAGCAGTAAGGGGTATAGCAATCAGCCCCAGCATTTT
TRBV6-1	TRBD1	15	-	TRBJ1-2	CASIGTGTLPYGYTF	TGTGCCAGCATTGGGACAGGGACCTTACCCTATGGCTACACCTTC
TRBV7-2	-	14	-	TRBJ1-1	CASSWGSANTEAFF	TGTGCCAGCAGCTGGGGGAGTGCGAACACTGAAGCTTTCTTT
TRBV15	TRBD1	15	few	TRBJ1-2	CATSRDSRTGEGYTF	TGTGCCACCAGCAGAGATAGTAGGACAGGGGAAGGCTACACCTTC
TRBV7-2	-	12	few	TRBJ2-3	CASSQGADTQYF	TGTGCCAGCAGCCAAGGCGCAGATACGCAGTATTTT
TRBV5-4	TRBD1	16	-	TRBJ2-5	CASSIPGQTIQETQYF	TGTGCCAGCAGCATCCCGGGACAGACTATCCAAGAGACCCAGTACTTC
TRBV11-2	TRBD2	18	-	TRBJ2-2	CASSQGLGGGANTGELFF	TGTGCCAGCAGCCAAGGCCTTGGCGGGGGGGCGAACACCGGGGAGCTGTTTTTT
TRBV7-9	-	13	-	TRBJ1-1	CASSPHARTEAFF	TGTGCCAGCAGCCCTCACGCCAGGACTGAAGCTTTCTTT
TRBV5-4	-	14	once	TRBJ2-2	CASSLDSGVGELFF	TGTGCCAGCAGCTTGGATTCGGGTGTCGGGGAGCTGTTTTTT
TRBV20-1	-	13	-	TRBJ1-1	CSARDDVSTEAFF	TGCAGTGCTAGAGACGATGTGAGCACTGAAGCTTTCTTT